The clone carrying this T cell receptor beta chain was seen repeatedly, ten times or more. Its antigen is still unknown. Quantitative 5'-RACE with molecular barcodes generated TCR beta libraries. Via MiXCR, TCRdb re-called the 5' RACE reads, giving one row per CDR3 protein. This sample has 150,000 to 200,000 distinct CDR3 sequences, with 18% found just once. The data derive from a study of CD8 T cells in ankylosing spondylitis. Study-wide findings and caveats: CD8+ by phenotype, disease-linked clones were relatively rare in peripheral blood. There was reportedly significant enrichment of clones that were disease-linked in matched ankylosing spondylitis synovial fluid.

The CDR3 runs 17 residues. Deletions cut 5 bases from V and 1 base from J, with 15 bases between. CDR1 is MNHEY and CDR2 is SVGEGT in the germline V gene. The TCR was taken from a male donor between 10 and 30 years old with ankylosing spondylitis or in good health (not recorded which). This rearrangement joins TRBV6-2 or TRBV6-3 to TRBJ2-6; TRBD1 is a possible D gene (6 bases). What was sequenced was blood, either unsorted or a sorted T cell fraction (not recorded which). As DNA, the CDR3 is TGTGCCAGCAGTCAACCTCCACAGGGATCTGGGGCCAACGTCCTGACTTTC. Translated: CASSQPPQGSGANVLTF.